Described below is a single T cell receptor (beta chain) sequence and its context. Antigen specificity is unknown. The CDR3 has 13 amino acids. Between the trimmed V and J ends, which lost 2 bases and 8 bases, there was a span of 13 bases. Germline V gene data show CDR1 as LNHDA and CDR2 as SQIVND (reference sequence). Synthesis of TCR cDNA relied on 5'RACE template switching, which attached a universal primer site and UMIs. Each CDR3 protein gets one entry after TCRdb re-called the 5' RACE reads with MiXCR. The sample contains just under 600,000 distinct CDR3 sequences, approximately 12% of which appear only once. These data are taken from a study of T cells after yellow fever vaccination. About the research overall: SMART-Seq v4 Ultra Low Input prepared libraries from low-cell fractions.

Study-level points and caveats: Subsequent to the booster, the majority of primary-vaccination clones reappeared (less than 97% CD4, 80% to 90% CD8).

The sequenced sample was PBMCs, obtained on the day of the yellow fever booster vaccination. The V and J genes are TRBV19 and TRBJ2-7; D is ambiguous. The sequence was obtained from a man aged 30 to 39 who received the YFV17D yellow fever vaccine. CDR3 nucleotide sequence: TGTGCCAGTAGTATATCGGACCCCAACCAGCAGTACTTC. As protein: CASSISDPNQQYF.